Listed below are T cell receptor beta chains from one sample, sequenced in a study of blood T cell repertoires in COVID-19. Assay used: immunoSEQ multiplex PCR; TCRdb lists only in-frame clones, some missing. The sample contains approximately 230,000 clones, roughly 85% of which appear only once. The sequenced material came from peripheral blood. The receptors were gathered from a man aged 25 to 40 who had recovered from COVID-19. Each CDR3 is given with its conserved first and last residue. A D gene is named only where the DNA matches it firmly. The size entry is marked missing in some rows and otherwise reads once, few, many or a size class.

clone_size	j_call	cdr3_length	d_call	v_call	cdr3_aa	cdr3_nt
-	TRBJ1-1	12	-	TRBV19	CAAKGDSTEAFF	TGTGCCGCAAAAGGAGATAGCACTGAAGCTTTCTTT
-	TRBJ1-2	15	-	TRBV4-2	CASSQDPGKADGYTF	TGTGCCAGCAGCCAAGACCCAGGGAAGGCAGATGGCTACACCTTC
-	TRBJ2-5	15	TRBD1	TRBV9	CASSASAGQGETQYF	TGTGCCAGCAGCGCCAGTGCGGGACAGGGAGAGACCCAGTACTTC
-	TRBJ1-2	15	-	TRBV18	CASSPDRTPNYGYTF	TGTGCCAGCTCACCCGACAGGACTCCTAACTATGGCTACACCTTC
-	TRBJ2-5	13	-	TRBV6-5	CASSSQGGETQYF	TGTGCCAGCAGTAGTCAGGGGGGAGAGACCCAGTACTTC
-	TRBJ1-2	16	-	TRBV9	CASSVAPREEDYGYTF	TGTGCCAGCAGCGTAGCTCCCAGGGAGGAGGACTATGGCTACACCTTC
-	TRBJ1-4	13	-	TRBV12-3/TRBV12-4	CAISGGGGEKLFF	TGTGCCATCTCGGGGGGTGGTGGTGAAAAACTGTTTTTT
-	TRBJ2-2	14	-	TRBV5-8	CASSLGQGTGELFF	TGTGCCAGCAGCTTGGGGCAGGGCACCGGGGAGCTGTTTTTT
-	TRBJ2-2	17	-	TRBV5-8	CASSLAESAGSTGELFF	TGTGCCAGCAGCTTGGCCGAGTCGGCGGGGTCAACCGGGGAGCTGTTTTTT
-	TRBJ1-5	12	-	TRBV10-3	CASSGRNQPQHF	TGTGCCTCTTCAGGGAGGAATCAGCCCCAGCATTTT
-	TRBJ1-6	15	TRBD1	TRBV25-1	CASSESGQGVLPLHF	TGTGCCAGCAGTGAGTCGGGACAGGGGGTTCTCCCCCTCCACTTT
-	TRBJ1-3	14	-	TRBV19	CASSDTFQGNTIYF	TGTGCCAGTAGTGACACGTTTCAAGGAAACACCATATATTTT
-	TRBJ2-7	15	TRBD2	TRBV7-2	CASRPRLAGGHEQYF	TGTGCCAGCAGACCGCGGCTAGCGGGGGGACACGAGCAGTACTTC
-	TRBJ2-7	15	TRBD2	TRBV7-9	CASSLRPSGGYEQYF	TGTGCCAGCAGCCTTCGGCCTAGCGGGGGGTACGAGCAGTACTTC
-	TRBJ2-3	15	TRBD1	TRBV28	CASSQDRGLTDTQYF	TGTGCCAGCAGTCAGGACAGGGGGCTAACAGATACGCAGTATTTT
-	TRBJ2-7	11	TRBD2	TRBV2	CASNERDPQYF	TGTGCCAGCAATGAGCGGGACCCCCAGTACTTC
-	TRBJ2-7	14	TRBD2	TRBV19	CASSPRGGSYEQYF	TGTGCCAGTAGTCCCCGGGGGGGTTCCTACGAGCAGTACTTC
-	TRBJ1-2	14	TRBD1	TRBV12-5	CASGSRQGAWGYTF	TGTGCTAGTGGCTCTAGACAGGGGGCGTGGGGCTACACCTTC
once	TRBJ2-1	16	TRBD1	TRBV23-1	CASSRYPGTGLHEQFF	TGCGCCAGCAGTCGCTATCCCGGGACAGGGTTACATGAGCAGTTCTTC
-	TRBJ1-1	12	-	TRBV30	CAWRASDTEAFF	TGTGCCTGGAGAGCTAGTGACACTGAAGCTTTCTTT
-	TRBJ2-5	14	TRBD2	TRBV6-2/TRBV6-3	CASSYGGGAKTQYF	TGTGCCAGCAGTTATGGCGGGGGGGCGAAGACCCAGTACTTC
-	TRBJ2-7	15	-	TRBV4-1	CASSRNRLVAYEQYF	TGCGCCAGCAGCCGAAACCGACTAGTTGCCTACGAGCAGTACTTC
-	TRBJ1-2	15	TRBD1	TRBV3-1/TRBV3-2	CASRDRQGKSYGYTF	TGTGCCAGCAGGGATCGACAGGGTAAGAGCTATGGCTACACCTTC
few	TRBJ1-5	16	TRBD1	TRBV28	CASSLPTGSRNQPQHF	TGTGCCAGCAGTTTACCGACAGGGTCAAGGAATCAGCCCCAGCATTTT
-	TRBJ1-1	10	-	TRBV21-1	CAWGNAEAFF	TGTGCGTGGGGCAACGCTGAAGCTTTCTTT
-	TRBJ2-5	12	-	TRBV6-5	CAIDPGGETQYF	TGTGCCATTGACCCTGGGGGGGAGACCCAGTACTTC
-	TRBJ2-7	15	-	TRBV7-2	CASSLDQGSSYEQYF	TGTGCCAGCAGCTTAGACCAGGGGAGTTCCTACGAGCAGTACTTC
-	TRBJ2-2	15	TRBD2	TRBV7-2	CASTPWSGGSGELFF	TGTGCCAGCACCCCATGGAGCGGGGGCTCCGGGGAGCTGTTTTTT